This is a list of T cell receptor beta chains from one sample in a study of blood T cell repertoires in COVID-19. Only in-frame clones appear in the TCRdb table, and some are missing; sequencing was by immunoSEQ multiplex PCR. Of about 140,000 clones listed, about 86% are singletons. Sequencing was performed on peripheral blood. Receptors were obtained from a woman aged 55-70 years with acute or convalescent COVID-19. CDR3s include the opening cysteine and the closing phenylalanine or tryptophan. A D gene is named only where the DNA matches it firmly. Clone size is given for some rows only: seen once, a few or many times, or a class if the clone is expanded.

j_call d_call v_call clone_size cdr3_aa cdr3_nt
TRBJ1-4 TRBD1 TRBV6-2/TRBV6-3 . CASSYGQGAGEKLFF TGTGCCAGCAGTTACGGACAGGGGGCAGGTGAAAAACTGTTTTTT
TRBJ1-6 . TRBV5-1 . CASTDLQGSSPLHF TGCGCCAGCACCGACTTACAGGGAAGTTCACCCCTCCACTTT
TRBJ2-2 . TRBV25-1 . CASERGNTGELFF TGTGCCAGCGAGAGAGGGAACACCGGGGAGCTGTTTTTT
TRBJ1-4 TRBD1 TRBV3-1/TRBV3-2 . CASSHRGRSEKLFF TGTGCCAGCAGCCACAGGGGGCGAAGTGAAAAACTGTTTTTT
TRBJ1-2 TRBD1 TRBV6-2/TRBV6-3 . CASSTRDRINGYTF TGTGCCAGCAGTACGCGGGACAGGATCAACGGCTACACCTTC
TRBJ1-2 TRBD1 TRBV7-2 . CASSLGPSAGGFSYTF TGTGCCAGCAGCTTAGGCCCTTCGGCAGGGGGATTTAGCTACACCTTC
TRBJ2-4 TRBD1 TRBV4-1 . CASSQDWLQGASKNIQYF TGCGCCAGCAGCCAAGATTGGCTCCAGGGGGCGTCCAAAAACATTCAGTACTTC
TRBJ1-5 TRBD1 TRBV5-8 . CASRPTGSSNQPQHF TGTGCCAGCAGACCGACAGGGTCGAGCAATCAGCCCCAGCATTTT
TRBJ2-5 . TRBV7-2 . CASSQLAFQETQYF TGTGCCAGCAGCCAACTAGCATTTCAAGAGACCCAGTACTTC
TRBJ2-5 TRBD2 TRBV7-4 . CASSSPSGGYQETQYF TGTGCCAGCAGCTCTCCTAGCGGGGGTTACCAAGAGACCCAGTACTTC
TRBJ2-3 TRBD2 TRBV29-1 . CSVRLAGNTDTQYF TGCAGCGTCAGACTAGCGGGGAACACAGATACGCAGTATTTT
TRBJ1-1 TRBD1 TRBV9 . CASSVGTGTNTEAFF TGTGCCAGCAGCGTGGGGACAGGGACGAACACTGAAGCTTTCTTT
TRBJ1-2 TRBD1 TRBV7-2 once CASSPAGQGLVEYGYTF TGTGCCAGCAGCCCAGCGGGACAGGGACTTGTAGAGTATGGCTACACCTTC
TRBJ1-1 . TRBV7-9 . CASSQVGVEAFF TGTGCCAGCAGCCAGGTGGGAGTTGAAGCTTTCTTT
TRBJ2-7 TRBD2 TRBV9 . CASSYSGGPYEQYF TGTGCCAGCAGCTATAGCGGGGGGCCCTACGAGCAGTACTTC
TRBJ1-1 TRBD1 TRBV7-8 . CASSLLGTVNTEAFF TGTGCCAGCAGCTTATTGGGGACAGTAAACACTGAAGCTTTCTTT
TRBJ1-5 . TRBV4-1 . CASSQDLRPADYVLMQPQHF TGCGCCAGCAGCCAAGATCTAAGGCCGGCAGACTATGTTCTAATGCAGCCCCAGCATTTT
TRBJ2-5 TRBD2 TRBV5-1 . CASSVAGGPGETQYF TGCGCCAGCAGCGTAGCGGGGGGCCCAGGGGAGACCCAGTACTTC
TRBJ2-6 . TRBV14 . CASSPLSSGANVLTF TGTGCCAGCAGCCCCTTGAGCTCTGGGGCCAACGTCCTGACTTTC
TRBJ2-3 TRBD2 TRBV5-6 . CASSLVAAGGGDTQYF TGTGCCAGCAGCTTGGTAGCGGCGGGGGGCGGGGATACGCAGTATTTT
TRBJ2-1 TRBD2 TRBV7-2 . CASSLLAGFNEQFF TGTGCCAGCAGCTTACTAGCGGGGTTCAATGAGCAGTTCTTC
TRBJ2-3 . TRBV28 . CASSLSSRESSTDTQYF TGTGCCAGCAGTTTGTCCTCCCGAGAATCTAGCACAGATACGCAGTATTTT
TRBJ1-1 TRBD1 TRBV7-8 . CASSTFRDSEAFF TGTGCCAGCAGCACATTCCGGGACAGTGAAGCTTTCTTT
TRBJ1-2 . TRBV30 . CAWSPPQINYGYTF TGTGCCTGGAGTCCCCCACAGATTAACTATGGCTACACCTTC
TRBJ1-1 TRBD1 TRBV11-2 . CASSRTDRGTEAFF TGTGCCAGCAGCCGGACGGACAGGGGTACTGAAGCTTTCTTT
TRBJ2-7 TRBD2 TRBV4-2 . CASSRGEGGYEQYF TGTGCCAGCAGCCGAGGGGAGGGTGGCTACGAGCAGTACTTC
TRBJ2-4 . TRBV7-2 . CASSLLPLGNIQYF TGTGCCAGCAGCTTACTTCCTCTAGGAAACATTCAGTACTTC
TRBJ2-1 TRBD1 TRBV30 once CAWGDRLEQFF TGTGCCTGGGGGGACAGACTAGAGCAGTTCTTC
TRBJ1-2 . TRBV19 . CASSIGAGAGYTF TGTGCCAGTAGTATAGGGGCAGGGGCTGGCTACACCTTC
TRBJ2-2 . TRBV18 . CASLSSGNTGELFF TGTGCCAGCCTCTCTTCAGGGAACACCGGGGAGCTGTTTTTT
TRBJ1-4 . TRBV5-1 few CASSLDTTNEKLFF TGCGCCAGCAGCTTGGACACAACTAATGAAAAACTGTTTTTT
TRBJ2-3 . TRBV2 . CASSDGQMLLDTQYF TGTGCCAGCAGTGACGGACAGATGCTTTTAGATACGCAGTATTTT
TRBJ2-1 . TRBV6-4 . CASKGGAYNEQFF TGTGCCAGCAAAGGGGGGGCCTACAATGAGCAGTTCTTC
TRBJ1-1 . TRBV5-1 . CASSSGLLNTEAFF TGCGCCAGCAGCTCGGGTCTTTTGAACACTGAAGCTTTCTTT
TRBJ1-1 TRBD1 TRBV15 . CATTGGEQGAGEEAFF TGTGCCACCACCGGGGGGGAACAGGGGGCTGGGGAGGAAGCTTTCTTT
TRBJ2-3 . TRBV24-1 . CATSDPIPGLNTDTQYF TGTGCCACCAGTGACCCTATTCCGGGGTTGAACACAGATACGCAGTATTTT
TRBJ2-1 TRBD2 TRBV11-3 once CASSSPLAGAYNEQFF TGTGCCAGCAGCTCCCCGCTAGCGGGGGCATACAATGAGCAGTTCTTC
TRBJ2-7 TRBD2 TRBV5-6 . CASSSSGGLEQYF TGTGCCAGCAGCTCGTCGGGGGGGCTCGAGCAGTACTTC
TRBJ2-3 TRBD2 TRBV9 . CASSVGLAGGDGTDTQYF TGTGCCAGCAGCGTAGGACTAGCGGGCGGGGATGGGACAGATACGCAGTATTTT
TRBJ1-4 TRBD1 TRBV28 . CASSLGGQGFEKLFF TGTGCCAGCAGTTTAGGGGGACAGGGATTTGAAAAACTGTTTTTT
TRBJ2-3 TRBD1 TRBV14 once CASSQDLGTGKYF TGTGCCAGCAGCCAAGATCTCGGGACAGGGAAGTATTTT
TRBJ1-2 . TRBV5-1 . CASAYDRQGRGYTF TGCGCCAGTGCGTACGACCGGCAGGGAAGGGGCTACACCTTC
TRBJ2-3 TRBD1 TRBV24-1 . CATGQGMGDTQYF TGTGCCACGGGACAGGGGATGGGAGATACGCAGTATTTT
TRBJ1-2 . TRBV6-5 . CASSYLTAERSYGYTF TGTGCCAGCAGTTACCTGACCGCCGAGCGGAGCTATGGCTACACCTTC
TRBJ1-4 TRBD1 TRBV19 few CASSSPRGNNEKLFF TGTGCCAGTAGTAGTCCCAGGGGGAATAATGAAAAACTGTTTTTT